The text below deals with one TCR beta chain. Its antigen is currently unknown. An even split of each subset's genomic DNA across several immunoSEQ plates was performed. Produced via immunoSEQ multiplex PCR; TCRdb's table is partial and in-frame only. This repertoire shows 170,000 or so clones, approximately 61% found once; its top ten account for less than 11%. Splitting of CD4+ cells produced CD45RA+ naive and CD45RA-negative memory subsets. This sample was included in a study of shared clonotypes between healthy human individuals. The CDR3 contains 14 residues. Germline V CDR1 and CDR2: SGHVS, FQNEAQ. V dropped 3 bases and J dropped 4; count of bases not matched to a gene: 6. Findings and caveats of the study: Clonotype sharing among the donors was expected to vary with sequencing depth. Generation probabilities of non-shared clonotypes were lower (relative to those shared by all four donors).

Sequencing input: memory CD4+ T cells sorted from blood. The sample's subset: CD45RA-negative fraction. The rearrangement links TRBV7-8 to TRBJ2-7; 7 bases are a match to TRBD2. The clonotype comes from a man aged 25 to 45 in good health. CDR3 nucleotide sequence: TGTGCCAGCAGCTTCAGCGACGGGGGGTACGAGCAGTACTTC. The encoded protein is CASSFSDGGYEQYF.